This TCR beta chain was sequenced for a study of response to subunit inactivated influenza vaccine. Study findings and constraints: Authors proposed each seasonal influenza vaccination draws in few new T cells.

Trimming took 2 bases from V and 3 from J; bases not matched to a gene: 4. The CDR3 runs to 14 residues. CDR1 WNHNN and CDR2 SYGVQD come from the germline V gene (reference sequence). TCRdb re-called the RT-PCR reads with MiXCR, one entry per CDR3 protein. The repertoire holds 700,000 to 900,000 distinct CDR3 sequences, with 20% to 25% as singletons. On this clonotype: Antigen specificity is unknown.

The rearrangement joins TRBV10-1 to TRBJ2-7, with 7 bases aligning to TRBD1. The material sequenced was PBMCs from blood, taken roughly 5 days after vaccination. This sequence was found in a man aged 50 to 60 who received an inactivated influenza vaccine. The chain's CDR3 is CASSENSGGYEQYF. DNA of the CDR3: TGCGCCAGCAGTGAGAATTCAGGGGGCTACGAGCAGTACTTC.